These T cell receptor beta chains were read from a single sample in a study of metastatic and nonmetastatic thyroid tumors. TCRdb re-clonotyped the PCR reads via MiXCR. Of about 47,000 clones in the sample, 24% are singletons; the top ten hold over 3%. The sequencing input was blood. These receptor sequences come from a male donor with papillary thyroid cancer or a benign thyroid nodule (not recorded which). Some clones in this sample may be carry-over from other donors' samples. Each CDR3 is given with its conserved first and last residue. The order of the fields is clone size, J gene, V gene, D gene, CDR3 DNA, CDR3 protein. The D gene is left open where the match is weak. The size field is filled for only some rows; it gives once, few, many or a size class.

>NA|TRBJ2-7|TRBV6-1|TRBD2
TGTGCCAGCAGCCTTCGACTAGCGGGATCCTACGAGCAGTACTTC
CASSLRLAGSYEQYF
>NA|TRBJ2-7|TRBV6-4|TRBD2
TGTGCCAGCAGTGACCCGGGGGGGGACGAGCAGTACTTC
CASSDPGGDEQYF
>many|TRBJ2-3|TRBV16|TRBD2
TGTGCCAGCAGCCAATTTGAGGTTAGCGGGAGAACAGATACGCAGTATTTT
CASSQFEVSGRTDTQYF
>many|TRBJ1-1|TRBV7-9|NA
TGTGCCAGCAGCTTAAAAACCGACGGAGCTTTCTTT
CASSLKTDGAFF
>many|TRBJ2-7|TRBV9|TRBD2
TGTGCCAGCAGCGTAGTTGCGGGAGGGGGCGAGCAGTACTTC
CASSVVAGGGEQYF
>many|TRBJ2-5|TRBV5-1|NA
TGCGCCAGCAGCTTCAGGGGTGAAGAGACCCAGTACTTC
CASSFRGEETQYF
>few|TRBJ1-2|TRBV19|NA
TGTGCCAGTAGTCCCCCCGACACCTTC
CASSPPDTF
>many|TRBJ2-2|TRBV19|TRBD2
TGTGCCAGTCAGGGACTAGCGGGAGGGGCCGGGGAGCTGTTTTTT
CASQGLAGGAGELFF
>few|TRBJ1-6|TRBV20-1|NA
TGCAGTGCTAGAGCGGACGAGGGGAGACAGTTCCTGAAAAAACCTTCACCCCTCCACTTT
CSARADEGRQFLKKPSPLHF
>many|TRBJ2-4|TRBV16|NA
TGTGCCAGCAGCCAGGGTGCCAAAAACATTCAGTACTTC
CASSQGAKNIQYF
>many|TRBJ2-5|TRBV15|NA
TGTGCCACCAGCAGAGTTGCGCAAGAGACCCAGTACTTC
CATSRVAQETQYF
>NA|TRBJ2-2|TRBV11-1|TRBD2
TGTGCCAGCAGCTTTTCCAGCGGGGGGGAGACCCAGGCCGGGGAGCTGTTTTTT
CASSFSSGGETQAGELFF
>many|TRBJ2-1|TRBV5-1|TRBD1
TGCGCCAGCAGCCGGATATCGACAGGGTTATACAATGAGCAGTTCTTC
CASSRISTGLYNEQFF
>many|TRBJ2-6|TRBV7-3|NA
TGTGCCAGCAGCTTATATGGAGGGGAGCTCTCTGGGGCCAACGTCCTGACTTTC
CASSLYGGELSGANVLTF
>NA|TRBJ1-6|TRBV9|TRBD1
TGTGCCAGCAACAGGGGGAATTCACCCCTCCACTTT
CASNRGNSPLHF
>NA|TRBJ1-3|TRBV28|TRBD1
TGTGCCAGCAGTTTATGGGGACAGGGAGGGGAAAACACCATATATTTT
CASSLWGQGGENTIYF
>NA|TRBJ2-5|TRBV6-2/TRBV6-3|TRBD2
TGTGCCAGCAGTTACGGGACTAGCGGGAGTAGTGAGACCCAGTACTTC
CASSYGTSGSSETQYF
>few|TRBJ2-7|TRBV6-1|NA
TGTGCCATCAGTGAAGAATCCGGGTTGGGAGCCGACGAGCAGTACTTC
CAISEESGLGADEQYF
>few|TRBJ2-7|TRBV6-2/TRBV6-3|TRBD1
TGTGCCAGCGAGCCGGGACAGGGGGTTTTCGAGCAGTACTTC
CASEPGQGVFEQYF
>many|TRBJ1-1|TRBV7-9|TRBD1
TGTGCCAGCATGACAGGGGGCCCGAACACTGAAGCTTTCTTT
CASMTGGPNTEAFF
>few|TRBJ1-2|TRBV10-3|NA
TGTGCCATCAGCGCGGGCAGCTATGGCTACACCTTC
CAISAGSYGYTF
>many|TRBJ2-1|TRBV27|NA
TGTGCCAGCAGCCGCCTCGACAGTTACAATGAGCAGTTCTTC
CASSRLDSYNEQFF
>many|TRBJ2-7|TRBV5-4|TRBD2
TGTGCCAGCAGTCCTAGCGGGAGAGTGGGCGAGCAGTACTTC
CASSPSGRVGEQYF
>medium-sized|TRBJ2-1|TRBV19|NA
TGTGCCAGTAGTGCTGGGGTAGGATTCGCGCAGTTCTTC
CASSAGVGFAQFF
>medium-sized|TRBJ2-7|TRBV6-1|TRBD1
TGTGCCAGCAGTGGGGCGGACAGGCCCTACGAGCAGTACTTC
CASSGADRPYEQYF
>NA|TRBJ2-3|TRBV7-3|TRBD2
TGTGCCAGCAGCCCCGGGACTAGCAGATACACAGATACGCAGTATTTT
CASSPGTSRYTDTQYF
>few|TRBJ1-2|TRBV12-3/TRBV12-4|NA
TGTGCCAGCAGGGGCGGGGGTTATAACTATGGCTACACCTTC
CASRGGGYNYGYTF
>many|TRBJ1-5|TRBV27|NA
TGTGCCAGCAGTCCCAACAGTAGCAATCAGCCCCAGCATTTT
CASSPNSSNQPQHF
>few|TRBJ2-3|TRBV24-1|NA
TGTGCCACCAGTGACCACAGGGGACTCACAGATACGCAGTATTTT
CATSDHRGLTDTQYF
>few|TRBJ1-5|TRBV6-2/TRBV6-3|NA
TGTGCCAGCAGTTACCTCCAGGGCAAAGCGGATCAGCCCCAGCATTTT
CASSYLQGKADQPQHF
>NA|TRBJ1-2|TRBV30|NA
TGTGCCTGGAGTGTGGGGCAGGGCTATGGCTACACCTTC
CAWSVGQGYGYTF
>many|TRBJ1-3|TRBV5-4|NA
TGTGCCAGCAGCTTGGCCAGCATGACTGGAAACACCATATATTTT
CASSLASMTGNTIYF
>medium-sized|TRBJ2-7|TRBV24-1|NA
TGTGCCCACCATAGGACACGGCGGTTTGAAGAGCAGTACTTC
CAHHRTRRFEEQYF
>many|TRBJ2-1|TRBV5-1|TRBD2
TGCGCCAGCAGCTTGGGATCTATCAGCGGGAGCCCCGCATTGAATGAGCAGTTCTTC
CASSLGSISGSPALNEQFF
>once|TRBJ2-2|TRBV18|NA
TGTGCCAGCTCACCAGGGCCAGACCCCGGGGAGCTGTTTTTT
CASSPGPDPGELFF
>many|TRBJ1-2|TRBV7-9|NA
TGTGCCAGCAGCTTAGGGGCTGGCTATGGCTACACCTTC
CASSLGAGYGYTF
>medium-sized|TRBJ1-4|TRBV28|NA
TGTGCCAGCAGGATACAGGGTAGTGAAAAACTGTTTTTT
CASRIQGSEKLFF
>NA|TRBJ2-3|TRBV19|TRBD1
TGTGCCAGTGCCAGGGGGTTCACAGATACGCAGTATTTT
CASARGFTDTQYF
>NA|TRBJ2-7|TRBV2|TRBD1
TGTGCCAGCAGTTCAAGTACCGGGACAGGGGCCCACGAGCAGTACTTC
CASSSSTGTGAHEQYF
>many|TRBJ2-3|TRBV6-4|TRBD2
TGTGCCAGCAGTGACGTAGCGGGAGGGCCAGATACGCAGTATTTT
CASSDVAGGPDTQYF